This TCR beta chain came from a study of T cells expressing NK-cell markers. For the study at large: All TCR beta repertoires analysed originated from sorted CD3+CD56+NKG2C+, CD3+CD56+NKG2C- and CD3+CD56-NKG2C+ T cells. Seven of the eight sequenced donors were HCMV-seropositive; one was seronegative.

For this clonotype: Its specificity is unknown.

The CDR3 length is 13 residues. CDR1 is SGHDT, CDR2 YYEEEE, per germline. Study-level results: The study found these clonotypes also leading the CD3+CD56-NKG2C+ fraction in a few donors.

UMI-tagged 5'RACE template switching yielded the TCR beta cDNA. From its re-call of the 5' RACE reads, TCRdb lists each CDR3 protein once, without DNA. The data include about 170,000 distinct CDR3 sequences; the top ten clones carry about 19%. The chain links TRBV5-6 to TRBJ2-2. The receptor comes from a man aged 18 to 69 in good health. Sequencing input: blood T cells: a sorted CD56 or NKG2C T cell subset, CD4+ or CD8+ T cells, or bulk PBMC T cells (not recorded which). The CDR3: CASSLVAAGELFF.